Each of the 32 T cell receptor beta chains below was sequenced from the same sample in a study of cytomegalovirus exposure and HLA in healthy donors. The PCR contained 60 Vbeta and 13 Jbeta primers. Libraries were prepared by immunoSEQ multiplex PCR; TCRdb keeps only in-frame clonotypes and omits some of them. The table lists approximately 100,000 clones, around two thirds of them singletons. The specimen was PBMCs. The receptors were gathered from a human donor in good health.

This rearrangement joins TRBV28 to TRBJ2-5; possible D gene TRBD1, 6 bases. This CDR3 is built from 14 residues. The V end lost 6 bases, the J end lost 1 base, and 12 bases lay between the germline ends. Germline V gene sequence: CDR1 MDHEN, CDR2 SYDVKM. CDR3 region: CASSEGQIQETQYF. In DNA form, the CDR3 reads TGTGCCAGCAGCGAAGGACAGATCCAAGAGACCCAGTACTTC.

This chain links TRBV30 with TRBJ1-1, with a weak D call TRBD1 (5 bases). CDR3 length: 17 residues. From germline, CDR1 is GTSNPN and CDR2 SVGIG (reference sequence). V shed 2 bases and J shed 3 bases, with 22 bases lying between them. In DNA, the CDR3 is TGTGCCTGGAGTAGATGGGGCAGGGCGGGGGAGGACACTGAAGCTTTCTTT. It specifies CAWSRWGRAGEDTEAFF.

The chain is built from TRBV30 and TRBJ2-1; TRBD2 matches at 10 bases. The CDR3 is 15 amino acids. After removal of 2 bases from V and 6 bases from J, the junction contained 7 bases not matched to a gene. The V gene's germline CDR1 is GTSNPN and CDR2 SVGIG (reference sequence). The CDR3 nucleotides read TGTGCCTGGAGTCCCCTAGCGGGAGTGTTCAATGAGCAGTTCTTC. Its translation is CAWSPLAGVFNEQFF. The entire variable domain, with the rest obtained from reference TRBV30 and TRBJ2-1, is as follows: SQTIHQWPATLVQPVGSPLSLECTVEGTSNPNLYWYRQAAGRGLQLLFYSVGIGQISSEVPQNLSASRPQDRQFILSSKKLLLSDSGFYLCAWSPLAGVFNEQFFGPGTRLTVL.

This clone was recorded only once. V and J are TRBV5-8 and TRBJ2-1; 7 bases map to TRBD2. V lost 2 bases to trimming and J lost 16 bases; unmatched junction nucleotides: 9. The CDR3 runs to 12 residues. CDR1 SGHTS and CDR2 YDEGEE come from the germline V gene. CDR3 region: CASSLQAGLDFF. In DNA form, the CDR3 reads TGTGCCAGCAGCTTACAAGCGGGACTCGATTTCTTC.

As to this clone: Other DNA sequences in the same sample also yield this CDR3. The chain carries TRBV18 and TRBJ2-5; tentatively, D is TRBD1 (5 bases). The CDR3 is made up of 13 amino acids. Germline CDR1 KGHSH, CDR2 LQKENI. The V and J ends lost 3 bases and 4 bases respectively, with 9 bases between them. The CDR3 loop is CASSPGQGETQYF. DNA of the CDR3: TGTGCCAGCTCACCCGGGCAGGGAGAGACCCAGTACTTC.

In regard to this clone: The same CDR3 can be traced to other DNA sequences in this sample. The chain joins TRBV7-6 to TRBJ2-3; the match to TRBD2 covers 11 bases. J gave up 3 bases and V 5 bases, and 7 bases lay outside the gene matches. Germline V gives CDR1 SGHVS, CDR2 FNYEAQ. The CDR3 is 16 amino acids. The CDR3 bases are TGTGCCAGCAGCCTTGGTAGCGGGGGGGGGACAGATACGCAGTATTTT. Translation: CASSLGSGGGTDTQYF.

The CDR3 nucleotides read TGTGCCAGCGGCAGGGTAATCGCTGAAGCTTTCTTT. It codes for CASGRVIAEAFF. This chain uses TRBV6-5 with TRBJ1-1; D may be TRBD1 (5 bases). Germline V lookup: CDR1 MNHEY, CDR2 SVGAGI. The CDR3 is 12 amino acids. Trimming cost V 8 bases and J 6 bases, with 13 bases left between them.

V gene TRBV7-8 combines with J gene TRBJ1-5; 9 bases match TRBD1. V shed 5 bases and J 4 bases; nucleotides not matched to a gene: 6. The CDR3 is 15 amino acids. CDR1 and CDR2 from the germline V gene are SGHVS and FQNEAQ. CDR3 residues: CASSVQGARNQPQHF. The CDR3 DNA follows: TGTGCCAGCAGCGTACAGGGGGCAAGGAATCAGCCCCAGCATTTT.

The J gene is TRBJ2-5, the V gene TRBV5-5; D remains ambiguous. Matching the DNA end better, TRBJ2-7 makes the J call doubtful. The CDR3 covers 12 residues. Per germline, CDR1 SGHKS and CDR2 YYEKEE (reference sequence). The CDR3 DNA sequence: TGTGCCAGCAGCGAAGAAGAGTACGAGCAGTACTTC. Translated: CASSEEEYEQYF.

V usage is TRBV5-1 and J usage is TRBJ1-2, with D possibly TRBD1 on 5 matching bases. The V gene lost 0 bases and the J gene lost 7 bases, with 22 bases spanning the gap. The germline V gene encodes CDR1 SGHRS and CDR2 YFSETQ. CDR3 length: 17 amino acids. As DNA, the CDR3 is TGCGCCAGCAGCTTGGGTCTCCTCGGGGGGGGGATGTCTGGCTACACCTTC. It is translated as CASSLGLLGGGMSGYTF.

The chain carries TRBV15 and TRBJ1-1; possibly TRBD1 for D (5 bases). Germline assignment: CDR1 LNHNV and CDR2 YYDKDF (reference sequence). CDR3 length: 15 amino acids. The V end was cut by 1 base, the J end by 4 bases, with 13 bases between. The DNA for the CDR3 is TGTGCCACCAGCAGAGGACGGGGGGAGAGCACTGAAGCTTTCTTT. Translation gives CATSRGRGESTEAFF.

This clone was observed a handful of times. Other DNA variants within this sample encode the same CDR3. The chain employs TRBV25-1 and TRBJ2-7; 7 bases are shared with TRBD1. Trimming cost V 7 bases and J 5 bases; bases outside gene matches: 8. This CDR3 has 13 residues. Germline loops: CDR1 MGHDK, CDR2 SYGVNS. DNA of the CDR3: TGTGCCAGCATGGAGACAGGGACCCACGAGCAGTACTTC. Amino acid sequence: CASMETGTHEQYF.

The chain has TRBV4-3 and TRBJ2-3; maybe TRBD1 (6 bases). V lost 6 bases to trimming and J lost 4 bases, with 23 bases between them. Germline loops: CDR1 LGHNA, CDR2 YSLEER. The CDR3 runs to 17 residues. In DNA form, the CDR3 reads TGCGCCAGCAGTCGCCAGTTCGGACAGAGGGTTGCAGATACGCAGTATTTT. This sequence encodes CASSRQFGQRVADTQYF.

The CDR3 DNA reads as TGTGCCAGCAGCCCTGCGGGGAGGTTACAGGGGGAGCAGTACTTC. Amino acids: CASSPAGRLQGEQYF. The chain employs TRBV7-8 and TRBJ2-7; a weak D match, TRBD1 (7 bases). The CDR3 runs to 15 residues. Germline V gene lookup returns CDR1 SGHVS and CDR2 FQNEAQ. V was trimmed by 5 bases and J by 7 bases, leaving 21 bases between them. The full variable domain, with the rest looked up from reference TRBV7-8 and TRBJ2-7, is GAGVSQSPRYKVAKRGQDVALRCDPISGHVSLFWYQQALGQGPEFLTYFQNEAQLDKSGLPSDRFFAERPEGSVSTLKIQRTQQEDSAVYLCASSPAGRLQGEQYFGPGTRLTVT.

This chain connects TRBV18 to TRBJ1-5, with D possibly TRBD1 on 6 matching bases. CDR3 size: 16 residues. In germline, CDR1 is KGHSH, CDR2 LQKENI. With 6 bases removed from V and 4 bases from J, the gap between germline ends came to 19 bases. This CDR3 is CASSLRGSGTNQPQHF. As DNA, the CDR3 is TGTGCCAGCTCGCTAAGAGGGTCGGGGACAAATCAGCCCCAGCATTTT.

The chain employs TRBV19 and TRBJ1-5; 9 positions match TRBD1. Germline CDR1 and CDR2: LNHDA and SQIVND (reference sequence). This CDR3 spans 15 amino acids. With 5 bases clipped from V and 8 bases from J, the junction kept 10 bases outside the gene matches. The CDR3 loop is CASSPGQGGGKPQHF. The CDR3 nucleotides read TGTGCCAGTAGTCCGGGACAGGGCGGAGGAAAGCCCCAGCATTTT.

The chain uses TRBV5-1 and TRBJ1-4, with D possibly matching TRBD1 (5 bases). From germline, CDR1 is SGHRS and CDR2 YFSETQ. There are 15 residues in the CDR3. V lost 3 bases and J lost 4, with 13 bases in between. CDR3 amino acids: CASSYPEGDNEKLFF. The CDR3 DNA follows: TGCGCCAGCAGCTACCCGGAAGGGGATAATGAAAAACTGTTTTTT. The full variable domain, completed using reference TRBV5-1 and TRBJ1-4, is KAGVTQTPRYLIKTRGQQVTLSCSPISGHRSVSWYQQTPGQGLQFLFEYFSETQRNKGNFPGRFSGRQFSNSRSEMNVSTLELGDSALYLCASSYPEGDNEKLFFGSGTQLSVL.

The chain links TRBV5-5 to TRBJ2-6; D uncertain. Trimming cost V 0 bases and J 0 bases, with 7 bases left between them. This CDR3 region has 16 residues. CDR1 and CDR2 (germline): SGHKS, YYEKEE (reference sequence). The CDR3 sequence: CASSLVKLSGANVLTF. The CDR3 coding sequence is TGTGCCAGCAGCTTGGTTAAGCTCTCTGGGGCCAACGTCCTGACTTTC. Together with reference TRBV5-5 and TRBJ2-6, the CDR3 gives the full variable domain: DAGVTQSPTHLIKTRGQQVTLRCSPISGHKSVSWYQQVLGQGPQFIFQYYEKEERGRGNFPDRFSARQFPNYSSELNVNALLLGDSALYLCASSLVKLSGANVLTFGAGSRLTVL.

This clone was counted a single time. The chain uses TRBV6-1 and TRBJ2-5; 7 bases match TRBD1. The CDR3 extends over 14 amino acids. CDR1 and CDR2 from the germline V gene are MNHNS and SASEGT. With 7 bases clipped from V and 1 base from J, the junction kept 6 bases outside the gene matches. The CDR3 coding sequence is TGTGCCAGCAACCTGGGACAGACCCAAGAGACCCAGTACTTC. Its protein is CASNLGQTQETQYF.

This clone was detected a few times. As DNA, the CDR3 is TGTGCCAGCAGCCTATGGGACAGGGTTAGCAATCAGCCCCAGCATTTT. It yields the protein CASSLWDRVSNQPQHF. The chain employs TRBV5-5 and TRBJ1-5, with TRBD1 identical over 9 bases. Looked up from germline, CDR1 is SGHKS and CDR2 is YYEKEE (reference sequence). The V and J ends lost 4 bases and 0 bases, in that order; junction bases with no gene match: 5. The CDR3 sequence is 16 residues long.

The V and J genes are TRBV19 and TRBJ1-1, with D uncertain. The ends were cut back, 5 bases at V and 1 base at J, with 8 bases in the middle. The CDR3 length is 13 residues. The germline gives CDR1 LNHDA, CDR2 SQIVND (reference sequence). DNA for the CDR3: TGTGCCAGTAGTGCGGCCAGGAACACTGAAGCTTTCTTT. Its translation: CASSAARNTEAFF.

This rearrangement joins TRBV7-9 to TRBJ1-1; 8 bases align to TRBD1. With V trimmed by 5 bases and J by 12 bases, 5 bases remained unmatched. This CDR3 contains 11 residues. Per germline, CDR1 SEHNR and CDR2 FQNEAQ (reference sequence). The chain's CDR3 is CASSPGQGTFF. The DNA of the CDR3 is TGTGCCAGCAGCCCCGGACAGGGAACTTTCTTT. Filled out from reference TRBV7-9 and TRBJ1-1, the complete variable domain reads DTGVSQNPRHKITKRGQNVTFRCDPISEHNRLYWYRQTLGQGPEFLTYFQNEAQLEKSRLLSDRFSAERPKGSFSTLEIQRTEQGDSAMYLCASSPGQGTFFGQGTRLTVV.

J is TRBJ2-6 and V is TRBV25-1; 7 positions match TRBD2. The CDR3 has 16 residues. Germline trimming cut 0 bases from V and 2 bases from J; bases unmatched to any gene: 1. Germline V lookup: CDR1 MGHDK, CDR2 SYGVNS. DNA for the CDR3: TGTGCCAGCAGTGAATATGGGGGGGCTGGGGCCAACGTCCTGACTTTC. Translating it yields CASSEYGGAGANVLTF. The whole variable domain, remainder taken from reference TRBV25-1 and TRBJ2-6, is EADIYQTPRYLVIGTGKKITLECSQTMGHDKMYWYQQDPGMELHLIHYSYGVNSTEKGDLSSESTVSRIRTEHFPLTLESARPSHTSQYLCASSEYGGAGANVLTFGAGSRLTVL.

The chain combines TRBV25-1 with TRBJ1-4; TRBD1 aligns across 7 bases. The CDR3 sequence is 13 residues long. The junction had 7 bases not matched to a gene; V was cut back by 4 bases and J by 11 bases. The germline gives CDR1 MGHDK, CDR2 SYGVNS. The CDR3 spells CASSGETGWKLFF. CDR3 nucleotide sequence: TGTGCCAGCAGTGGGGAGACAGGGTGGAAACTGTTTTTT.

This clone was seen only a few times. The chain links TRBV6-5 to TRBJ1-1; D possibly corresponds to TRBD1 (6 bases). V was trimmed by 6 bases and J by 11 bases, leaving 13 bases between them. From germline, CDR1 is MNHEY and CDR2 SVGAGI. The CDR3 consists of 11 residues. CDR3 sequence: CASREGTRAFF. In DNA, the CDR3 is TGTGCCAGCAGGGAAGGGACACGGGCTTTCTTT.

This chain links TRBV19 with TRBJ1-3, with D unclear. Between the trimmed V and J ends, which lost 5 bases and 0 bases, there was a span of 11 bases. From germline, CDR1 is LNHDA and CDR2 SQIVND (reference sequence). There are 15 residues in the CDR3. CDR3 loop: CASSRTDLSGNTIYF. DNA of the CDR3: TGTGCCAGTAGTCGAACAGACCTCTCTGGAAACACCATATATTTT. Filled out from reference TRBV19 and TRBJ1-3, the complete variable domain reads DGGITQSPKYLFRKEGQNVTLSCEQNLNHDAMYWYRQDPGQGLRLIYYSQIVNDFQKGDIAEGYSVSREKKESFPLTVTSAQKNPTAFYLCASSRTDLSGNTIYFGEGSWLTVV.

The DNA of the CDR3 is TGTGCCAGTAGTATGGACAGGACCAGGATAGAGCAGTACTTC. This encodes CASSMDRTRIEQYF. The chain recombines TRBV19 with TRBJ2-7, with TRBD1 matching over 7 bases. There are 14 residues in the CDR3. In germline, CDR1 is LNHDA, CDR2 SQIVND (reference sequence). The V and J ends lost 3 bases and 7 bases, in that order; junction bases with no gene match: 9.

This clone was seen once. This CDR3 reads CASRGGGENQPQHF. CDR3 in DNA: TGTGCCAGTAGGGGTGGCGGTGAAAATCAGCCCCAGCATTTT. The chain links TRBV19 to TRBJ1-5; the D is unclear. V was trimmed by 6 bases and J by 4 bases, leaving 13 bases between them. CDR1 and CDR2 (germline): LNHDA, SQIVND (reference sequence). This CDR3 is 14 amino acids long.

The J gene is TRBJ2-5, the V gene TRBV7-9, with D possibly TRBD2 on 6 matching bases. The tail of the sequence fits TRBJ2-7 better, so the J call may be wrong. Germline V gene data show CDR1 as SEHNR and CDR2 as FQNEAQ (reference sequence). The CDR3 is 14 amino acids. CDR3 sequence reads: CASSLRTTNSEQYF. The CDR3 bases are TGTGCCAGCAGCCTAAGGACTACGAACTCCGAGCAGTACTTC.

The genes are TRBV19 and TRBJ1-1; no firm D call. The CDR3 covers 15 residues. The V end lost 5 bases, the J end lost 1 base, and 14 bases lay between the germline ends. Looked up from germline, CDR1 is LNHDA and CDR2 is SQIVND (reference sequence). The DNA for the CDR3 is TGTGCCAGTAGTGGTTCGATTGCCGGGAACACTGAAGCTTTCTTT. Its protein is CASSGSIAGNTEAFF.

The gene calls are TRBV7-2 and TRBJ1-3; TRBD1 agrees at 7 bases. This CDR3 is built from 14 residues. Germline values: CDR1 SGHTA, CDR2 FQGNSA. The junction had 5 bases not matched to a gene; V was cut back by 6 bases and J by 3 bases. Here the CDR3 DNA reads TGTGCCAGCAGAGGGGGCGCGTATGGAAACACCATATATTTT. Amino acids: CASRGGAYGNTIYF. Full variable domain (rest looked up from reference TRBV7-2 and TRBJ1-3): GAGVSQSPSNKVTEKGKDVELRCDPISGHTALYWYRQSLGQGLEFLIYFQGNSAPDKSGLPSDRFSAERTGGSVSTLTIQRTQQEDSAVYLCASRGGAYGNTIYFGEGSWLTVV.

The V call is TRBV5-1, the J call TRBJ1-2; no reliable D call. This CDR3 contains 11 residues. V dropped 4 bases and J dropped 6 bases, with 7 bases sitting between them. Germline CDR1 is SGHRS and CDR2 is YFSETQ. This chain's CDR3 is CASSQDDGYTF. The DNA for the CDR3 is TGCGCCAGCAGCCAGGATGATGGCTACACCTTC. Combining the CDR3 with reference TRBV5-1 and TRBJ1-2 gives the whole variable domain KAGVTQTPRYLIKTRGQQVTLSCSPISGHRSVSWYQQTPGQGLQFLFEYFSETQRNKGNFPGRFSGRQFSNSRSEMNVSTLELGDSALYLCASSQDDGYTFGSGTRLTVV.